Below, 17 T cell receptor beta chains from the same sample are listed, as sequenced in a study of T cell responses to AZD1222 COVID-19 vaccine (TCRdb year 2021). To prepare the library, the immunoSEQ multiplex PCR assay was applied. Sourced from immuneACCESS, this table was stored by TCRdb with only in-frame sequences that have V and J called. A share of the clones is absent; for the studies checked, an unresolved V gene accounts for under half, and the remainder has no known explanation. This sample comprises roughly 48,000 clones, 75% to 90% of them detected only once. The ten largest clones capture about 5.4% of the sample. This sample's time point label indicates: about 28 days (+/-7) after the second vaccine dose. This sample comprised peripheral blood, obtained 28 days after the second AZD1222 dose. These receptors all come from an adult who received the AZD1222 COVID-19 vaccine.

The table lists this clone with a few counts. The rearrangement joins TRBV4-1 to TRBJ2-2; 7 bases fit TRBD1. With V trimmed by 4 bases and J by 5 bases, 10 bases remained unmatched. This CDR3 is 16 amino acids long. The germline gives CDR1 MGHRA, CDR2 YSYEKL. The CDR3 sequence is CASSRGEGARTGELFF. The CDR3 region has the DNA TGCGCCAGCAGCCGGGGCGAGGGGGCGCGAACCGGGGAGCTGTTTTTT.

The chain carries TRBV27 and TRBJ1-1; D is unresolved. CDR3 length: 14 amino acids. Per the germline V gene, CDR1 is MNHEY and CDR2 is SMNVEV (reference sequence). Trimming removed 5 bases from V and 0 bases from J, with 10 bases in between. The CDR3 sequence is CASSPWKVNTEAFF. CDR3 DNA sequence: TGTGCCAGCAGTCCCTGGAAGGTGAACACTGAAGCTTTCTTT.

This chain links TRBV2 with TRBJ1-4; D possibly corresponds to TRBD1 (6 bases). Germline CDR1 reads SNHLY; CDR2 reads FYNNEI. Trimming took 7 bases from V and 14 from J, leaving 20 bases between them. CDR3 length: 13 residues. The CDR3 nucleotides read TGTGCCAGCAAAGCCTCGGGGCGAGGGGGGCTGTTTTTT. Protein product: CASKASGRGGLFF.

The CDR3 is CASSRESETQYF. The CDR3 DNA sequence: TGTGCCAGCAGCAGAGAGTCGGAGACCCAGTACTTC. J is TRBJ2-5 and V is TRBV11-2; no clear D. The germline gives CDR1 SGHAT, CDR2 FQNNGV. V lost 5 bases and J 5 bases, leaving 9 bases between the germline ends. The CDR3 loop spans 12 amino acids.

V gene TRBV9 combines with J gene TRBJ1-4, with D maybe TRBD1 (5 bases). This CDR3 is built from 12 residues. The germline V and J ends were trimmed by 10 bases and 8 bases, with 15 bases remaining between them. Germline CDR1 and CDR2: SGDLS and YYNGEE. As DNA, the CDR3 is TGTGCCCGCCAGGGAACGACGGAAAAACTGTTTTTT. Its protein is CARQGTTEKLFF.

CDR3 loop: CASSPPGPRSEQFF. CDR3 coding DNA: TGTGCCAGCAGCCCCCCGGGACCACGATCTGAGCAGTTCTTC. This rearrangement joins TRBV3-1 (or the pseudogene TRBV3-2) to TRBJ2-1; D tentatively fits TRBD1 or TRBD2 (5 bases each). The CDR3 has 14 amino acids. The germline V gene has CDR1 LGHDT and CDR2 YNNKEL (reference sequence). The germline V and J ends were trimmed by 4 bases and 9 bases, with 16 bases remaining between them.

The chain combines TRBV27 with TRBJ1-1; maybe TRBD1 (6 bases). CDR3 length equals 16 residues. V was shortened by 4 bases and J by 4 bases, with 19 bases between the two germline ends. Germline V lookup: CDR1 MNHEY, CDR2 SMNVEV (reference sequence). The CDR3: CASSSNLGGRSTEAFF. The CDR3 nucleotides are TGTGCCAGCAGTTCCAACTTGGGGGGCCGCTCCACTGAAGCTTTCTTT.

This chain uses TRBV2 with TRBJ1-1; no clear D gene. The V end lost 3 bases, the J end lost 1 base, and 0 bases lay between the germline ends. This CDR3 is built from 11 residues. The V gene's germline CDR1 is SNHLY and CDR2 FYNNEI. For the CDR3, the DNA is TGTGCCAGCAGTGAGAACACTGAAGCTTTCTTT. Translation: CASSENTEAFF.

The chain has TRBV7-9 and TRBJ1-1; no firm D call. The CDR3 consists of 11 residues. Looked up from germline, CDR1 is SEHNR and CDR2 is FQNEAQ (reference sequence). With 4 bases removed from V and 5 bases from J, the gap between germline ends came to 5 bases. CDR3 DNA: TGTGCCAGCAGCTACTTTACTGAAGCTTTCTTT. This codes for CASSYFTEAFF.

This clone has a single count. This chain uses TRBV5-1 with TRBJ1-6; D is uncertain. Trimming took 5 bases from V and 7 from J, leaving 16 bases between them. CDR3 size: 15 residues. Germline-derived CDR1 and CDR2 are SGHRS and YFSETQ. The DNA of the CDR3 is TGCGCCAGCAGAATTGTCCGGGCCGTGAATTCACCCCTCCACTTT. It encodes CASRIVRAVNSPLHF.

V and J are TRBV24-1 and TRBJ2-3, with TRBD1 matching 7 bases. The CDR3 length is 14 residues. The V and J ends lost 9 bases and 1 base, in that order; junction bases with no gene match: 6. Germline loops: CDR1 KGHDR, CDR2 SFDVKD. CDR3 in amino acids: CATDDGQGTDTQYF. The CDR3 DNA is TGTGCCACCGATGATGGACAGGGCACAGATACGCAGTATTTT.

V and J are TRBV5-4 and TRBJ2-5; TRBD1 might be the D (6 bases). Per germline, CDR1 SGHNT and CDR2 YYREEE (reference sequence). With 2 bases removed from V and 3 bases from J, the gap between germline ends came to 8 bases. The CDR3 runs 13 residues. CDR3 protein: CASSLQGEETQYF. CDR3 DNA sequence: TGTGCCAGCAGCTTACAGGGTGAAGAGACCCAGTACTTC.

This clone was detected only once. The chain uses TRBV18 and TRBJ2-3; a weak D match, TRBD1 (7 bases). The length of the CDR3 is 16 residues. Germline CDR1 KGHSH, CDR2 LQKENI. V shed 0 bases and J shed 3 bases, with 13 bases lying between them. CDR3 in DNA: TGTGCCAGCTCACCACCGGTCAGGGGGGCGACAGATACGCAGTATTTT. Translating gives CASSPPVRGATDTQYF.

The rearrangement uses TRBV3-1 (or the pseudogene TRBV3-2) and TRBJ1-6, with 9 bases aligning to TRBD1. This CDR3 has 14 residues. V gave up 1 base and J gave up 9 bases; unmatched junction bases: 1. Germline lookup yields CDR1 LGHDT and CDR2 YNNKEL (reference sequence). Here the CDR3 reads CASSQVDRGSPLHF. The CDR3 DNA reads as TGTGCCAGCAGCCAAGTGGACAGGGGTTCACCCCTCCACTTT.

The CDR3 here is CASSQGVRSYEQYF. In DNA form, the CDR3 reads TGTGCCAGCAGCCAAGGGGTTAGGTCCTACGAGCAGTACTTC. The chain carries TRBV4-2 and TRBJ2-7, with no clear D. This CDR3 contains 14 residues. V lost 1 base to trimming and J lost 1 base, with 8 bases between them. In germline, CDR1 is LGHNA, CDR2 YNFKEQ.

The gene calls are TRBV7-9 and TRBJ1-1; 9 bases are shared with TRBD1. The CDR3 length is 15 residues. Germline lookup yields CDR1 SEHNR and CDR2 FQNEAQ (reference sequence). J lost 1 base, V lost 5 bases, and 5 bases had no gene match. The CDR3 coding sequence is TGTGCCAGCAGCCCCGCGGGACAGGGGAACACTGAAGCTTTCTTT. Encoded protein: CASSPAGQGNTEAFF.

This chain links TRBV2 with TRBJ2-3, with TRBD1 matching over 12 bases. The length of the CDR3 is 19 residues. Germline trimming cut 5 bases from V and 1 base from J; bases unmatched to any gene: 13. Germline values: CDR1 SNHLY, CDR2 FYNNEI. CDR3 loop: CASSIPGGTGGLGTDTQYF. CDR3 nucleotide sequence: TGTGCCAGCAGTATCCCAGGGGGGACAGGGGGCCTCGGCACAGATACGCAGTATTTT.